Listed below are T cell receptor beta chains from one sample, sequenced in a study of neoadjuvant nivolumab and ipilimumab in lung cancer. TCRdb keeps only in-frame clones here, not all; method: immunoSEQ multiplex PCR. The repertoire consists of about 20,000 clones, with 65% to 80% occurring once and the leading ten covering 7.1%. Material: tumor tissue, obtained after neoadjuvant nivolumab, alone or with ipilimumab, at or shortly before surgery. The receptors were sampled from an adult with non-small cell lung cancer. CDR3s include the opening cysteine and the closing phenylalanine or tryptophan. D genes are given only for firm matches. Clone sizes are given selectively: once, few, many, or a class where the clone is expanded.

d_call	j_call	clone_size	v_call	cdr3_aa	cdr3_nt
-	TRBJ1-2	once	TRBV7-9	CASSSSRNYGYTF	TGTGCCAGCAGCTCCTCACGGAACTATGGCTACACCTTC
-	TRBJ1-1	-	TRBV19	CASSIVLPGTEAFF	TGTGCCAGTAGTATCGTGTTACCCGGGACTGAAGCTTTCTTT
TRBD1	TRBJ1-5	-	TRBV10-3	CAISEGQGSGGPQHF	TGTGCCATCAGTGAGGGACAGGGATCCGGCGGGCCCCAGCATTTT
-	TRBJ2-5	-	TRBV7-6	CASSFTENQETQYF	TGTGCCAGCAGCTTTACAGAGAACCAAGAGACCCAGTACTTC
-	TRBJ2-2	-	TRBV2	CASSATGTTGELFF	TGTGCCAGCAGTGCTACAGGTACCACCGGGGAGCTGTTTTTT
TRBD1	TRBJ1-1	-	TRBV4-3	CASSQTGVRNTEAFF	TGCGCCAGCAGCCAAACAGGGGTTAGGAACACTGAAGCTTTCTTT
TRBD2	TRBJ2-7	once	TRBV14	CASSKGLAGGYEQYF	TGTGCCAGCAGCAAGGGACTAGCGGGAGGGTACGAGCAGTACTTC
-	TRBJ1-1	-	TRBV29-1	CSVDSTARRWGITEAFF	TGCAGCGTTGATTCGACAGCCCGAAGATGGGGTATCACTGAAGCTTTCTTT
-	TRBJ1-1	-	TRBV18	CASSPQAQLNTEAFF	TGTGCCAGCTCACCCCAGGCACAGCTAAACACTGAAGCTTTCTTT
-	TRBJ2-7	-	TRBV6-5	CASSYSYEQAYEQYF	TGTGCCAGCAGTTACTCCTATGAGCAAGCCTACGAGCAGTACTTC
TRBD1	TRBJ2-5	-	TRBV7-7	CASSLKTGGLGTQYF	TGTGCCAGCAGCTTGAAGACAGGGGGCTTGGGGACCCAGTACTTC
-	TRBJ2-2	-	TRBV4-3	CASSRKTAGTTGGELFF	TGCGCCAGCAGCCGAAAAACAGCGGGCACAACTGGGGGGGAGCTGTTTTTT
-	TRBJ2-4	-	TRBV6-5	CASSYPREGSDIQYF	TGTGCCAGCAGTTACCCCCGCGAGGGCTCAGACATTCAGTACTTC
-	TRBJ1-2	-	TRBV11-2	CASSSLRRDGYTF	TGTGCCAGCAGCTCATTGAGGCGTGATGGCTACACCTTC
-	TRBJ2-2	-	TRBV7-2	CASSLVLRGFNTGELFF	TGTGCCAGCAGCTTAGTATTGAGGGGGTTTAACACCGGGGAGCTGTTTTTT
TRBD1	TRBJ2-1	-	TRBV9	CASSRDGTGNGRDEQFF	TGTGCCAGCAGCCGTGACGGGACAGGTAACGGGCGGGATGAGCAGTTCTTC
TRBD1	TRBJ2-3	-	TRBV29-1	CSVQAGGSDTQYF	TGCAGCGTTCAGGCAGGGGGCTCAGATACGCAGTATTTT
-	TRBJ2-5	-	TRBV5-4	CASSLDLEGTQYF	TGTGCCAGCAGCTTGGACCTAGAAGGGACCCAGTACTTC
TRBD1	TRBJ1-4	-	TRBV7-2	CASSQDRAGSTNEKLFF	TGTGCCAGCAGCCAGGACAGGGCGGGATCAACTAATGAAAAACTGTTTTTT
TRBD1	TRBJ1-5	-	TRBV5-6	CASSLWDRSNQPQHF	TGTGCCAGCAGCTTGTGGGACAGGAGCAATCAGCCCCAGCATTTT
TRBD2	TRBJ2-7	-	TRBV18	CASSPGLAGVEQYF	TGTGCCAGCTCACCAGGACTAGCGGGAGTCGAGCAGTACTTC
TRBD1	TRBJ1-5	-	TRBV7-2	CASSLSGTGMGPQHF	TGTGCCAGCAGCTTATCTGGGACAGGGATGGGGCCCCAGCATTTT
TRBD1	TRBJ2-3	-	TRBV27	CASTETGTGPLPQYF	TGTGCCAGCACCGAGACCGGGACAGGACCCTTACCGCAGTATTTT
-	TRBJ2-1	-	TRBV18	CASSPGGPFANEQFF	TGTGCCAGCTCACCAGGGGGGCCATTCGCCAATGAGCAGTTCTTC
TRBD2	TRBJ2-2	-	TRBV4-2	CASSQDGGWRTSGRGAGELFF	TGTGCCAGCAGCCAAGATGGGGGTTGGCGGACTAGCGGGAGGGGAGCCGGGGAGCTGTTTTTT